The rows below give T cell receptor beta chains drawn from one sample of a study of blood T cell repertoires in COVID-19. The method was immunoSEQ multiplex PCR; TCRdb's version includes in-frame clones alone and lacks a portion of them. This table has 100,000 or so clones, 85% appearing once. The sequencing sample was made of peripheral blood. The receptor source for this set is a woman in her seventies with active or convalescent COVID-19. The CDR3 runs from the conserved cysteine through the conserved F or W. A D gene is named only where the DNA matches it firmly. The listing skips clone size in some rows; elsewhere it reads once, few, many or a size class.

>TRBJ1-2|NA|NA|TRBV6-4
CASSDSIVGAEGYTF
TGTGCCAGCAGTGACTCGATAGTGGGGGCAGAGGGCTACACCTTC
>TRBJ2-1|NA|TRBD1|TRBV29-1
CSVVARGQRNEQFF
TGCAGCGTTGTGGCCAGGGGGCAACGGAATGAGCAGTTCTTC
>TRBJ1-2|once|NA|TRBV28
CASTAGTRYGYTF
TGTGCCAGCACCGCCGGGACACGGTATGGCTACACCTTC
>TRBJ2-1|NA|TRBD2|TRBV10-3
CAISPQGVSGSRNEQFF
TGTGCCATCAGTCCACAGGGAGTTAGCGGGAGTCGGAATGAGCAGTTCTTC
>TRBJ2-6|NA|NA|TRBV28
CASSFSRANVLTF
TGTGCCAGCAGTTTCTCTCGGGCCAACGTCCTGACTTTC
>TRBJ2-2|NA|NA|TRBV10-3
CAISKEQTGELFF
TGTGCCATCAGTAAGGAACAGACCGGGGAGCTGTTTTTT
>TRBJ2-2|NA|NA|TRBV21-1
CASSEKGGGRPEPGELFF
TGTGCCAGCAGCGAAAAGGGCGGGGGGCGGCCGGAGCCCGGGGAGCTGTTTTTT
>TRBJ1-6|once|NA|TRBV28
CASSPTGLRSPLHF
TGTGCCAGCAGCCCGACAGGCCTTCGGTCACCCCTCCACTTT
>TRBJ2-5|NA|TRBD2|TRBV4-2
CASSKNPETSGRSETQYF
TGTGCCAGCAGCAAAAACCCGGAGACTAGCGGGAGGTCTGAGACCCAGTACTTC
>TRBJ1-1|few|NA|TRBV20-1
CSARTSPEAFF
TGCAGTGCTAGGACATCCCCCGAAGCTTTCTTT
>TRBJ2-5|NA|NA|TRBV5-1
CASSLVQPQETQYF
TGCGCCAGCAGCTTGGTACAGCCACAAGAGACCCAGTACTTC
>TRBJ2-1|once|TRBD2|TRBV5-5
CASSSATSGIYNEQFF
TGTGCCAGCAGCTCTGCGACTAGCGGAATCTACAATGAGCAGTTCTTC
>TRBJ1-6|NA|TRBD1|TRBV27
CASSRNWVTGLHSPLHF
TGTGCCAGCAGTCGTAATTGGGTGACAGGGCTCCATTCACCCCTCCACTTT
>TRBJ2-3|few|TRBD2|TRBV4-2
CASSPNVKLSGLAGQTLTDTQYF
TGTGCCAGCAGCCCAAACGTAAAACTCTCGGGACTAGCGGGACAAACCCTCACAGATACGCAGTATTTT
>TRBJ1-4|once|NA|TRBV2
CASSVRQTNEKLFF
TGTGCCAGCAGTGTTCGACAGACCAATGAAAAACTGTTTTTT
>TRBJ2-3|NA|NA|TRBV30
CAWNLGGTTDTQYF
TGTGCCTGGAACCTGGGGGGAACCACAGATACGCAGTATTTT
>TRBJ1-1|NA|TRBD1|TRBV24-1
CATRTGLNTEAFF
TGTGCCACCAGGACAGGGTTGAACACTGAAGCTTTCTTT
>TRBJ1-2|once|TRBD1|TRBV4-2
CASSQEGQGARGEGYTF
TGTGCCAGCAGCCAAGAGGGACAGGGGGCACGAGGAGAGGGCTACACCTTC
>TRBJ1-5|NA|TRBD1|TRBV4-2
CASSQGTGQGAKSNQPQHF
TGTGCCAGCAGCCAAGGTACCGGACAGGGGGCGAAGAGCAATCAGCCCCAGCATTTT
>TRBJ1-2|NA|TRBD1|TRBV6-5
CASKLLQGAGGYTF
TGTGCCAGCAAACTCTTACAGGGGGCTGGTGGCTACACCTTC
>TRBJ2-2|NA|TRBD2|TRBV11-2
CASSPGLVSTGELFF
TGTGCCAGCAGTCCGGGACTAGTTAGCACCGGGGAGCTGTTTTTT
>TRBJ1-2|NA|TRBD1|TRBV29-1
CSVPGQSLGGYTF
TGCAGCGTACCGGGACAGTCCTTAGGTGGCTACACCTTC
>TRBJ2-3|NA|TRBD2|TRBV15
CATSREAGGPKLGDTQYF
TGTGCCACCAGCAGAGAAGCGGGAGGGCCGAAGCTTGGAGATACGCAGTATTTT
>TRBJ1-5|NA|NA|TRBV15
CATSRRTANQPQHF
TGTGCCACCAGCAGAAGGACAGCTAATCAGCCCCAGCATTTT
>TRBJ1-5|NA|TRBD1|TRBV11-3
CASSLKLLLDRDLNQPQHF
TGTGCCAGCAGCTTGAAGCTCCTGCTGGACAGGGATCTCAATCAGCCCCAGCATTTT
>TRBJ2-7|NA|NA|TRBV24-1
CATSDRTEQYF
TGTGCCACCAGTGATCGGACAGAGCAGTACTTC
>TRBJ1-5|once|TRBD1|TRBV28
CASSLTGGNQPQHF
TGTGCCAGCAGTTTGACAGGGGGAAATCAGCCCCAGCATTTT
>TRBJ2-7|NA|TRBD2|TRBV6-2/TRBV6-3
CASSSGTSGRLGLYEQYF
TGTGCCAGCAGCTCCGGGACTAGCGGGAGACTTGGCTTGTACGAGCAGTACTTC
>TRBJ2-3|once|TRBD2|TRBV20-1
CSASRLAGGTVDTQYF
TGCAGTGCTAGTAGACTAGCGGGGGGGACTGTAGATACGCAGTATTTT
>TRBJ2-1|once|NA|TRBV18
CASSVLAGNEQFF
TGTGCCAGCTCAGTACTAGCTGGGAATGAGCAGTTCTTC
>TRBJ1-1|once|TRBD1|TRBV4-1
CASSLESGGGNTEAFF
TGCGCCAGCAGCCTTGAGTCAGGGGGCGGGAACACTGAAGCTTTCTTT
>TRBJ1-1|NA|NA|TRBV2
CASSGMGALNTEAFF
TGTGCCAGCAGTGGAATGGGAGCTTTGAACACTGAAGCTTTCTTT
>TRBJ2-5|NA|NA|TRBV27
CASSLYQGFETQYF
TGTGCCAGCAGTCTGTACCAGGGATTCGAGACCCAGTACTTC
>TRBJ2-3|NA|NA|TRBV29-1
CSVAPGYDTQYF
TGCAGCGTCGCCCCAGGGTACGATACGCAGTATTTT
>TRBJ1-5|NA|NA|TRBV18
CASSSDRSRSNQPQHF
TGTGCCAGCTCATCAGACAGGTCAAGATCGAATCAGCCCCAGCATTTT
>TRBJ1-5|NA|NA|TRBV2
CASRETYSNQPQHF
TGTGCCAGCAGAGAGACATATAGCAATCAGCCCCAGCATTTT
>TRBJ1-1|NA|NA|TRBV19
CASSEEGDNTEAFF
TGTGCCAGTAGTGAGGAAGGCGACAACACTGAAGCTTTCTTT
>TRBJ1-2|NA|TRBD1|TRBV15
CATSRDRYGQVYGYTF
TGTGCCACCAGCAGAGATCGGTATGGACAGGTCTATGGCTACACCTTC
>TRBJ2-5|NA|NA|TRBV28
CASQTLGLKETQYF
TGTGCCAGCCAAACCCTAGGATTGAAAGAGACCCAGTACTTC
>TRBJ1-2|once|TRBD1|TRBV2
CASSAWTGAYGYTF
TGTGCCAGCAGTGCGTGGACAGGGGCCTATGGCTACACCTTC
>TRBJ1-2|NA|NA|TRBV5-6
CASSPQGYGYTF
TGTGCCAGCAGCCCCCAGGGTTACGGCTACACCTTC
>TRBJ2-5|NA|NA|TRBV29-1
CSVVYKETQYF
TGCAGCGTTGTATACAAAGAGACCCAGTACTTC
>TRBJ1-1|NA|TRBD1|TRBV11-2
CASSIDRDRGTEAFF
TGTGCCAGCAGCATAGACCGGGACAGGGGTACTGAAGCTTTCTTT
>TRBJ2-7|NA|NA|TRBV9
CASSVGEGRYEQYF
TGTGCCAGCAGCGTAGGAGAGGGTCGGTACGAGCAGTACTTC
>TRBJ1-2|NA|NA|TRBV7-2
CASSYPGFRVGYTF
TGTGCCAGCAGTTACCCCGGGTTTCGGGTTGGCTACACCTTC
>TRBJ1-2|NA|NA|TRBV7-6
CASSQGSGYTF
TGTGCCAGCAGTCAAGGGAGTGGCTACACCTTC
>TRBJ2-3|once|TRBD1|TRBV5-5
CASSLVQGDKYTQYF
TGTGCCAGCAGCTTGGTACAGGGGGATAAGTATACGCAGTATTTT
>TRBJ1-1|NA|TRBD1|TRBV18
CASSSSGTGNTEAFF
TGTGCCAGCTCATCCTCCGGGACAGGGAACACTGAAGCTTTCTTT
>TRBJ2-7|few|NA|TRBV10-3
CAISESGGAKGEQYF
TGTGCCATCAGTGAGTCTGGCGGGGCTAAGGGCGAGCAGTACTTC
>TRBJ2-1|NA|TRBD2|TRBV7-2
CASSLEGLSLAGGDNEQFF
TGTGCCAGCAGCTTAGAGGGGCTCTCACTAGCGGGGGGCGACAATGAGCAGTTCTTC
>TRBJ1-2|once|NA|TRBV7-2
CASSTETSAINGYTF
TGTGCCAGCAGCACAGAGACATCTGCAATTAATGGCTACACCTTC
>TRBJ2-2|NA|NA|TRBV4-3
CASSQQRGSNTGELFF
TGCGCCAGCAGCCAGCAAAGAGGGTCGAACACCGGGGAGCTGTTTTTT
>TRBJ1-4|NA|NA|TRBV5-4
CASSLGGRNEKLFF
TGTGCCAGCAGCTTGGGGGGGCGGAATGAAAAACTGTTTTTT
>TRBJ2-5|NA|NA|TRBV2
CASSEGLSGETQYF
TGTGCCAGCAGTGAAGGTCTCAGCGGAGAGACCCAGTACTTC
>TRBJ2-7|NA|TRBD2|TRBV11-2
CASSLDTLAGDQYF
TGTGCCAGCAGCTTAGATACGCTAGCGGGAGATCAGTACTTC
>TRBJ1-1|NA|NA|TRBV5-4
CASSSQGLNTEAFF
TGTGCCAGCAGCTCACAGGGCCTGAACACTGAAGCTTTCTTT
>TRBJ2-1|NA|TRBD2|TRBV9
CASSPRASGLAEFF
TGTGCCAGCAGCCCCAGAGCTAGCGGGTTAGCCGAGTTCTTC
>TRBJ2-3|NA|TRBD2|TRBV5-1
CASSLTASGGTDTQYF
TGCGCCAGCAGCTTGACGGCTAGCGGGGGGACAGATACGCAGTATTTT